Listed here are 14 T cell receptor beta chains from one sample, sequenced in a study of blood T cell repertoires in COVID-19. TCRdb's copy holds only in-frame clones and misses some; the assay was immunoSEQ multiplex PCR. The sample carries 150,000 to 200,000 clones, around nine tenths recorded once. The source material was PBMCs or T cells enriched from blood (not recorded which). Receptors originate from a woman aged 18-29 years who had recovered from COVID-19.

This chain uses TRBV27 with TRBJ2-7, with 13 bases matching TRBD2. The germline gives CDR1 MNHEY, CDR2 SMNVEV (reference sequence). V was pared by 5 bases and J by 4 bases, with 5 bases of the junction left unmatched. This CDR3 comprises 15 residues. CDR3: CASSPRTSGSYEQYF. The CDR3 DNA reads TGTGCCAGCAGTCCGAGGACTAGCGGGAGTTACGAGCAGTACTTC.

This chain joins TRBV19 and TRBJ2-1; tentatively, D is TRBD1 (6 bases). The CDR3 loop spans 14 amino acids. The germline gives CDR1 LNHDA, CDR2 SQIVND (reference sequence). With 3 bases removed from V and 5 bases from J, the gap between germline ends came to 11 bases. CDR3 loop: CASSIGDTHNEQFF. The CDR3 region has the DNA TGTGCCAGTAGTATCGGGGACACCCACAATGAGCAGTTCTTC.

The chain has TRBV2 and TRBJ2-5; D possibly corresponds to TRBD1 (5 bases). CDR3 size: 14 residues. V gave up 3 bases and J gave up 2 bases, with 10 bases separating them. Germline CDR1 and CDR2: SNHLY and FYNNEI. CDR3 in DNA: TGTGCCAGCAGTGATGACAGCCCACAAGAGACCCAGTACTTC. Amino acid sequence: CASSDDSPQETQYF. Full variable domain (remainder filled in from reference TRBV2 and TRBJ2-5): EPEVTQTPSHQVTQMGQEVILRCVPISNHLYFYWYRQILGQKVEFLVSFYNNEISEKSEIFDDQFSVERPDGSNFTLKIRSTKLEDSAMYFCASSDDSPQETQYFGPGTRLLVL.

The V and J genes are TRBV25-1 and TRBJ2-5, with 8 bases that match TRBD2. Germline values: CDR1 MGHDK, CDR2 SYGVNS. The CDR3 sequence is 14 residues long. The ends lost 6 bases at V and 1 base at J; junction bases unmatched: 4. The DNA of the CDR3 is TGTGCCAGCAGAATGAGCGGGAGCCAAGAGACCCAGTACTTC. Residues: CASRMSGSQETQYF.

This chain links TRBV27 with TRBJ2-5, with TRBD2 matching 7 bases. J gave up 5 bases and V 5 bases, and 8 bases lay outside the gene matches. CDR1 MNHEY and CDR2 SMNVEV come from the germline V gene (reference sequence). The CDR3 is 14 amino acids. CDR3 bases: TGTGCCAGCAGTCCGACATTCGGGGGGGAGACCCAGTACTTC. Translated: CASSPTFGGETQYF.

This chain connects TRBV27 to TRBJ1-5; 8 nucleotides line up with TRBD1. CDR3 length equals 18 residues. V dropped 10 bases and J dropped 0; count of bases not matched to a gene: 17. The germline V gene has CDR1 MNHEY and CDR2 SMNVEV (reference sequence). CDR3 DNA sequence: TGTGCCACCCCAAACTACCCGGGACAGGCTAATAGCAATCAGCCCCAGCATTTT. Translating gives CATPNYPGQANSNQPQHF.

The chain uses TRBV7-6 and TRBJ2-2; D uncertain. CDR3 length: 15 residues. Trimming cost V 5 bases and J 6 bases, with 16 bases left between them. Germline loops: CDR1 SGHVS, CDR2 FNYEAQ. DNA for the CDR3: TGTGCCAGCAGCCCAAGTGGTGTTTCGGCCGGGGAGCTGTTTTTT. Its protein product is CASSPSGVSAGELFF.

V is TRBV18 and J is TRBJ2-7; TRBD1 aligns across 8 bases. The CDR3 has 14 residues. J gave up 2 bases and V 2 bases, and 2 bases lay outside the gene matches. Per germline, CDR1 KGHSH and CDR2 LQKENI. The CDR3 DNA reads as TGTGCCAGCTCACCAGGGACAGGTACCTACGAGCAGTACTTC. Translation: CASSPGTGTYEQYF.

This rearrangement joins TRBV27 to TRBJ2-1, with 7 bases identical to TRBD1. Germline V gene lookup returns CDR1 MNHEY and CDR2 SMNVEV (reference sequence). The V and J ends lost 5 bases and 7 bases, in that order; junction bases with no gene match: 8. The CDR3 is made up of 14 amino acids. The CDR3 spells CASSGLRGRNEQFF. As DNA, the CDR3 is TGTGCCAGCAGTGGATTGAGGGGGCGGAATGAGCAGTTCTTC.

With regard to this clone: Other nucleotide sequences from this sample produce the same CDR3. This chain links TRBV7-9 with TRBJ1-2; the D gene is possibly TRBD1 (6 bases). The ends were cut back, 2 bases at V and 2 bases at J, with 6 bases in the middle. The CDR3 length is 13 residues. Germline CDR1 reads SEHNR; CDR2 reads FQNEAQ (reference sequence). CDR3 DNA sequence: TGTGCCAGCAGCTTACAGGGGAACTATGGCTACACCTTC. Translation: CASSLQGNYGYTF.

V usage is TRBV29-1 and J usage is TRBJ1-2; a weak D match, TRBD1 (6 bases). CDR1 and CDR2 (germline): SQVTM, ANQGSEA. Trimming left V 6 bases short and J 6 bases short, with 17 bases between. This CDR3 region has 13 residues. The chain's CDR3 is CSVPEVWGHGYTF. The CDR3 DNA reads TGCAGCGTCCCCGAAGTGTGGGGGCATGGCTACACCTTC.

The rearrangement uses TRBV11-2 and TRBJ1-3; D may be TRBD1 (5 bases). The germline V gene has CDR1 SGHAT and CDR2 FQNNGV. The CDR3 totals 16 residues. The germline V and J ends were trimmed by 8 bases and 0 bases, with 17 bases remaining between them. CDR3 in DNA: TGTGCCAGCTCGCAGGGCAGGAAAGGCTCTGGAAACACCATATATTTT. Encoded protein: CASSQGRKGSGNTIYF. Based on the CDR3 plus reference TRBV11-2 and TRBJ1-3, the full variable domain is EAGVAQSPRYKIIEKRQSVAFWCNPISGHATLYWYQQILGQGPKLLIQFQNNGVVDDSQLPKDRFSAERLKGVDSTLKIQPAKLEDSAVYLCASSQGRKGSGNTIYFGEGSWLTVV.

This clone showed up just once. The rearrangement joins TRBV9 to TRBJ2-3; 7 nucleotides line up with TRBD2. The germline CDR1 and CDR2 sequences are SGDLS and YYNGEE. V shed 4 bases and J 5 bases; nucleotides not matched to a gene: 7. The CDR3 consists of 14 residues. CDR3 sequence (DNA): TGTGCCAGCAGCCTGGGAGGGGAGGTAGATACGCAGTATTTT. Protein product: CASSLGGEVDTQYF.

V gene TRBV9 combines with J gene TRBJ2-1, with 7 nucleotides matching TRBD2. The germline CDR1 and CDR2 sequences are SGDLS and YYNGEE. The CDR3 runs 15 residues. V dropped 4 bases and J dropped 3; count of bases not matched to a gene: 7. In DNA, the CDR3 is TGTGCCAGCAGCAAACTAGCGAGTATCTACAATGAGCAGTTCTTC. Its protein product is CASSKLASIYNEQFF.